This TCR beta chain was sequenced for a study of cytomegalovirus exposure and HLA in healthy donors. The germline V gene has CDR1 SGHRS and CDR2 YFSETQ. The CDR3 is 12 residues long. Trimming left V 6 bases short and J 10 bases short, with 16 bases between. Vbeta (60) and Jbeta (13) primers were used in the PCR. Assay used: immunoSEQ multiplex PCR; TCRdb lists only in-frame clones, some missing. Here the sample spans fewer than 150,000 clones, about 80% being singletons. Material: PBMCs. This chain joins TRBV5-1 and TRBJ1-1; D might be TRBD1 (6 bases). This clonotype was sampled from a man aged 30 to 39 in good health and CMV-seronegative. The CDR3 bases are TGCGCCAGCATCCCGTACGGGGGGCGAGCTTTCTTT. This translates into CASIPYGGRAFF.